One and the same sample provided the 7 T cell receptor beta chains below, sequenced in a study of cytomegalovirus exposure and HLA in healthy donors. A multiplex PCR was run with 60 Vbeta primers and 13 Jbeta primers. Only in-frame clones appear in the TCRdb table, and some are missing; sequencing was by immunoSEQ multiplex PCR. This sample has roughly 99,000 clones; around three quarters occur once, and the top ten carry over 15%. Input material: PBMCs. All receptors derive from a man in his fifties or sixties in good health and CMV-seropositive.

The genes are TRBV18 and TRBJ1-1, with D perhaps matching TRBD1 (5 bases). The CDR3 totals 16 residues. The germline V gene has CDR1 KGHSH and CDR2 LQKENI. The V gene lost 0 bases and the J gene lost 0 bases, with 11 bases spanning the gap. The CDR3 loop is CASSPPGGSMNTEAFF. The CDR3 region has the DNA TGTGCCAGCTCACCACCGGGGGGGAGCATGAACACTGAAGCTTTCTTT. Filled out from reference TRBV18 and TRBJ1-1, the complete variable domain reads NAGVMQNPRHLVRRRGQEARLRCSPMKGHSHVYWYRQLPEEGLKFMVYLQKENIIDESGMPKERFSAEFPKEGPSILRIQQVVRGDSAAYFCASSPPGGSMNTEAFFGQGTRLTVV.

CDR3 bases: TGTGCCAGCAGTTTTCAGGGCCCCCCCCAGCATTTT. Its translation is CASSFQGPPQHF. The chain recombines TRBV6-1 with TRBJ1-5, with a weak D call TRBD1 (5 bases). V was cut by 5 bases and J by 10 bases, with 12 bases left in between. The CDR3 is 12 residues long. Germline V CDR1 and CDR2: MNHNS, SASEGT.

This chain links TRBV7-2 with TRBJ2-7, with D possibly matching TRBD2 (5 bases). V lost 4 bases and J lost 5, with 15 bases in between. CDR3 length: 14 residues. Germline loops: CDR1 SGHTA, CDR2 FQGNSA. The CDR3 nucleotides read TGTGCCAGCAGCTCCGGACTCGCGTGGAACGAGCAGTACTTC. The encoded protein is CASSSGLAWNEQYF.

This clone was counted between two and nine times. V and J are TRBV2 and TRBJ1-1, with TRBD1 as a possible D gene (6 bases). Trimming left V 2 bases short and J 5 bases short, with 9 bases between. Germline CDR1 reads SNHLY; CDR2 reads FYNNEI. CDR3 length: 13 residues. CDR3 sequence reads: CASSETGWTEAFF. The CDR3 region has the DNA TGTGCCAGCAGTGAAACAGGGTGGACTGAAGCTTTCTTT. Combining the CDR3 with reference TRBV2 and TRBJ1-1 gives the whole variable domain EPEVTQTPSHQVTQMGQEVILRCVPISNHLYFYWYRQILGQKVEFLVSFYNNEISEKSEIFDDQFSVERPDGSNFTLKIRSTKLEDSAMYFCASSETGWTEAFFGQGTRLTVV.

The chain has TRBV6-1 and TRBJ2-7; TRBD2 is a possible D gene (5 bases). The CDR3 is made up of 13 amino acids. CDR1 and CDR2 (germline): MNHNS, SASEGT. V was pared by 6 bases and J by 6 bases, with 15 bases between. The chain's CDR3 is CASSGEGSLEQYF. The CDR3 DNA sequence: TGTGCCAGCAGCGGGGAAGGGTCACTCGAGCAGTACTTC.

CDR3 region: CASSLGGGGGDQPQHF. CDR3 DNA: TGTGCCAGCAGCTTGGGTGGGGGGGGCGGGGATCAGCCCCAGCATTTT. V gene TRBV5-5 combines with J gene TRBJ1-5, with a weak D call TRBD1 (6 bases). This CDR3 has 16 residues. CDR1 and CDR2 (germline): SGHKS, YYEKEE (reference sequence). Trimming cost V 0 bases and J 5 bases, with 15 bases left between them.

The CDR3 DNA sequence: TGTGCCAGCAGCTCCCAAGGGCCTAGCGGGGGTCCTGAGCAGTTCTTC. Translation: CASSSQGPSGGPEQFF. This chain uses TRBV7-9 with TRBJ2-1, with 10 bases identical to TRBD2. V lost 4 bases, J lost 9 bases, and 12 bases stayed unmatched. Per the germline V gene, CDR1 is SEHNR and CDR2 is FQNEAQ (reference sequence). This CDR3 is built from 16 residues.